Listed below are T cell receptor beta chains from one sample, sequenced in a study of blood T cell repertoires in COVID-19. Repertoires were generated with immunoSEQ multiplex PCR, while TCRdb's copy carries only in-frame clones and drops some. This table holds about 160,000 clones, approximately 82% found once. The sequenced sample was peripheral blood. These receptors all stem from a human donor with acute or convalescent COVID-19. The donor label of this sample is uncertain. Each CDR3 is given with its conserved first and last residue. The D gene is left open where the match is weak. Rows may omit the clone size; those that give it use once, few, many or a size class.

d_gene,abundance,j_gene,v_gene,CDR3nt,CDR3aa
NA,NA,TRBJ1-2,TRBV4-1,TGCGCCAGCAGCCTCCAAGGGGCCAGGTTCCATGGCTACACCTTC,CASSLQGARFHGYTF
NA,NA,TRBJ1-3,TRBV19,TGTGCCAGTAGTATGGGAGACACCTCTGGAAACACCATATATTTT,CASSMGDTSGNTIYF
TRBD1,NA,TRBJ2-5,TRBV9,TGTGCCAGCAGTACCTCTGGACAGGAAGGCCAAGAGACCCAGTACTTC,CASSTSGQEGQETQYF
NA,NA,TRBJ2-2,TRBV29-1,TGCAGCGTCAGACGATCAGGGAACACCGGGGAGCTGTTTTTT,CSVRRSGNTGELFF
NA,NA,TRBJ1-1,TRBV30,TGTGCCGGGGCGGTGGGGGGGACTGAAGCTTTCTTT,CAGAVGGTEAFF
NA,NA,TRBJ2-6,TRBV7-9,TGTGCCAGCAGCCCTACGGACACCAGCTCTGGGGCCAACGTCCTGACTTTC,CASSPTDTSSGANVLTF
TRBD2,NA,TRBJ2-1,TRBV2,TGTGCCAGCAGTGATGGTGTTAGCGGGGGTGCCTACAATGAGCAGTTCTTC,CASSDGVSGGAYNEQFF
TRBD2,NA,TRBJ2-5,TRBV4-2,TGTGCCAGCGGCGGACTAGCGGGGGCCTACCAAGAGACCCAGTACTTC,CASGGLAGAYQETQYF
NA,NA,TRBJ2-4,TRBV9,TGTGCCAGCAGCGTAGGGGCCGGGATCCTCAAAAACATTCAGTACTTC,CASSVGAGILKNIQYF
NA,NA,TRBJ1-1,TRBV6-2/TRBV6-3,TGTGCCAGCAGTTTACAGGGCTTGAACACTGAAGCTTTCTTT,CASSLQGLNTEAFF
NA,NA,TRBJ1-4,TRBV7-9,TGTGCCAGCAGCTTAGGAGCGTGGGGGGATGAAAAACTGTTTTTT,CASSLGAWGDEKLFF
TRBD1,NA,TRBJ1-1,TRBV29-1,TGCAGCGGCGCACGGGACAGGGAGGGGCAAGCTTTCTTT,CSGARDREGQAFF
TRBD1,once,TRBJ2-7,TRBV18,TGTGCCAGCTCACGAGCACAGGGGGGTGGCTACGAGCAGTACTTC,CASSRAQGGGYEQYF
TRBD1,NA,TRBJ2-7,TRBV6-2/TRBV6-3,TGTGCCAGCAGTTACCGGGGACAGCTCAGCTCCTACGAGCAGTACTTC,CASSYRGQLSSYEQYF
NA,NA,TRBJ1-3,TRBV7-2,TGTGCCAGCAGCTACTTCTCAGGGATCTCTGGAAACACCATATATTTT,CASSYFSGISGNTIYF
NA,NA,TRBJ2-3,TRBV20-1,TGCAGTGCTAGTCCGGGCGGGGAAAGGGCGCAGTATTTT,CSASPGGERAQYF
TRBD1,NA,TRBJ1-1,TRBV27,TGTGCCAGCACCGGCGGGACAGAGAACACTGAAGCTTTCTTT,CASTGGTENTEAFF
TRBD2,NA,TRBJ2-5,TRBV2,TGTGCCAGCAGTGAAAATCTAGCGGGGGAACAAGAGACCCAGTACTTC,CASSENLAGEQETQYF
TRBD1,NA,TRBJ2-7,TRBV5-1,TGCGCCAGCAGCCCTCGACAGGGGGCAGCCTACGAGCAGTACTTC,CASSPRQGAAYEQYF
TRBD1,NA,TRBJ2-5,TRBV5-1,TGCGCCAGCAGCTTGGCCCAACAGGGGGCGGGAGAGACCCAGTACTTC,CASSLAQQGAGETQYF
NA,few,TRBJ1-2,TRBV30,TGTGCCTGGAGTGTACTCGGAGTTAACTATGGCTACACCTTC,CAWSVLGVNYGYTF
TRBD1,NA,TRBJ1-2,TRBV7-2,TGTGCCAGCAGGAGGACAGGATCCTATGGCTACACCTTC,CASRRTGSYGYTF
TRBD1,NA,TRBJ1-5,TRBV19,TGTGCCAGTAAACCTCGGACAGGGGTCAATCAGCCCCAGCATTTT,CASKPRTGVNQPQHF
NA,few,TRBJ1-2,TRBV19,TGTGCCAGTAGTCTCCAGGGAGGTGGCTACACCTTC,CASSLQGGGYTF
TRBD1,NA,TRBJ1-1,TRBV4-1,TGCGCCAGCAGCCGGGGGACAGGGGCTTGGGGAACTGAAGCTTTCTTT,CASSRGTGAWGTEAFF
NA,few,TRBJ1-1,TRBV7-2,TGTGCCAGCAGCTTAGGGGGAGGGCAAGCTTTCTTT,CASSLGGGQAFF
NA,few,TRBJ1-6,TRBV5-1,TGCGCCAGCAGATCAACCGGGACAACCCAAGGTTCACCCCTCCACTTT,CASRSTGTTQGSPLHF
NA,NA,TRBJ2-2,TRBV10-3,TGTGCCATCAGGGACAGCTCTAACACCGGGGAGCTGTTTTTT,CAIRDSSNTGELFF
TRBD1,NA,TRBJ1-2,TRBV10-3,TGTGCCATCAGTCAGGGGGAAAGCAACTATGGCTACACCTTC,CAISQGESNYGYTF
NA,few,TRBJ1-2,TRBV4-1,TGCGCCAGCAGCCAAGAGGGGGCGATGCCTGGCTACACCTTC,CASSQEGAMPGYTF
TRBD1,NA,TRBJ1-5,TRBV6-6,TGTGCCAGCAGTATCTCCAGGGGGGATCAGCCCCAGCATTTT,CASSISRGDQPQHF
NA,NA,TRBJ1-2,TRBV5-6,TGTGCCAGCAGCTTGGACAGTCGTGGCTACACCTTC,CASSLDSRGYTF
NA,NA,TRBJ1-1,TRBV12-3/TRBV12-4,TGTGCCAGCAGCACAGGAATGAACACTGAAGCTTTCTTT,CASSTGMNTEAFF
NA,once,TRBJ2-1,TRBV3-1/TRBV3-2,TGTGCCAGCAGCCAGTTGACAGGTGGGAATGAGCAGTTCTTC,CASSQLTGGNEQFF
NA,NA,TRBJ2-5,TRBV19,TGTGCCAGTAGAACAGGCCCCGACCAAGAGACCCAGTACTTC,CASRTGPDQETQYF
TRBD1,NA,TRBJ2-3,TRBV7-9,TGTGCCAGCAGCTTGGGACAGGGGGTCACAGATACGCAGTATTTT,CASSLGQGVTDTQYF
NA,once,TRBJ1-2,TRBV10-3,TGTGCCATCAGTGCGACAGGTAGTTCCTATGGCTACACCTTC,CAISATGSSYGYTF
TRBD2,NA,TRBJ2-1,TRBV29-1,TGCAGCGTTAAGGGACTAGCGGGGGGGTTCAATGAGCAGTTCTTC,CSVKGLAGGFNEQFF
TRBD1,NA,TRBJ1-4,TRBV7-2,TGTGCCAGCAGCTCCGGGGCAGGGGGCAATGAAAAACTGTTTTTT,CASSSGAGGNEKLFF
TRBD1,few,TRBJ1-2,TRBV30,TGTGCCTGGAACCTCGTCCCGGGACAGGGAGACTATGGCTACACCTTC,CAWNLVPGQGDYGYTF
TRBD1,once,TRBJ1-5,TRBV5-4,TGTGCCAGCAGCCCTGGGACAGGGGGGGATCAGCCCCAGCATTTT,CASSPGTGGDQPQHF
NA,many,TRBJ1-1,TRBV19,TGTGCCAGTAGAAGGGCAGGGTCGGGGGTCAACACTGAAGCTTTCTTT,CASRRAGSGVNTEAFF
TRBD1,few,TRBJ2-1,TRBV18,TGTGCCAGCTCACCTCGACAGGGGACCTACAATGAGCAGTTCTTC,CASSPRQGTYNEQFF
NA,few,TRBJ2-5,TRBV18,TGTGCCAGCTCACCCCATCAAGAGACCCAGTACTTC,CASSPHQETQYF